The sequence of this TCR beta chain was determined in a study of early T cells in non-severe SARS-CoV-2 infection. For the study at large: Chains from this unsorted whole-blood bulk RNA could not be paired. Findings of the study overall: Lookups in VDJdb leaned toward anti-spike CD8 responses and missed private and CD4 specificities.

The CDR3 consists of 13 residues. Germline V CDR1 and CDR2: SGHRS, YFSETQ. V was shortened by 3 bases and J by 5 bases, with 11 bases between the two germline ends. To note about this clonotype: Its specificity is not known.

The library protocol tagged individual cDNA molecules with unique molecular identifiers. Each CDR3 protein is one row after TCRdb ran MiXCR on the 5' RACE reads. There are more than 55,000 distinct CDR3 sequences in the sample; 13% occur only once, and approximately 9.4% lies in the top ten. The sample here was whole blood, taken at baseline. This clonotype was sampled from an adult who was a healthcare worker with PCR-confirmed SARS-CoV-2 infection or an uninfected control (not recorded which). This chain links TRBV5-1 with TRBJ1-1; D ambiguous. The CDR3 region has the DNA TGCGCCAGCAGCTCCCAGAAAGGAACTGAAGCTTTCTTT. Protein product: CASSSQKGTEAFF.